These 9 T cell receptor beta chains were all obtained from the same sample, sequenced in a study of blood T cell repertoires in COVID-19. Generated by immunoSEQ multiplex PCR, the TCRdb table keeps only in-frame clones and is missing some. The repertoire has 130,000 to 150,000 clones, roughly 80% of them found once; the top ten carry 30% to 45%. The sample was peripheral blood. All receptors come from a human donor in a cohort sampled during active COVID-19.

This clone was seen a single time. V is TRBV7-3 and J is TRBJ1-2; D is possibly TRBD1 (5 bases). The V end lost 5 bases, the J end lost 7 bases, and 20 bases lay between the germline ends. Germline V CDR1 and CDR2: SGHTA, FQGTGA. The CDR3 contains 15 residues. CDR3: CASSVNRASGGGYTF. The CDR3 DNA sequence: TGTGCCAGCAGCGTAAACCGGGCGTCGGGGGGTGGCTACACCTTC.

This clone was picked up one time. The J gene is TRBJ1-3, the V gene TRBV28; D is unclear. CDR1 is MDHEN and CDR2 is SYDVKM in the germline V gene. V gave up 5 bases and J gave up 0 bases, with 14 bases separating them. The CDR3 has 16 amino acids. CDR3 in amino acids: CASSTPVANSGNTIYF. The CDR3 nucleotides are TGTGCCAGCAGTACTCCGGTTGCCAACTCTGGAAACACCATATATTTT.

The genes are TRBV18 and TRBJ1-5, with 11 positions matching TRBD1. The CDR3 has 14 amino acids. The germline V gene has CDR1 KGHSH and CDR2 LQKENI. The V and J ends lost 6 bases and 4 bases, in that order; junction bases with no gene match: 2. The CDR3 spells CASSGTGGNQPQHF. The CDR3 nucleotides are TGTGCCAGCTCCGGGACAGGGGGAAATCAGCCCCAGCATTTT.

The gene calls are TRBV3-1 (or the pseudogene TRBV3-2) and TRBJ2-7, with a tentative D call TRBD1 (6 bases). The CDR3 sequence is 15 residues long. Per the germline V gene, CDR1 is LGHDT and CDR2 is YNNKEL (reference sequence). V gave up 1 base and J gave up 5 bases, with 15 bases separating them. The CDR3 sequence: CASSQGWTALDEQYF. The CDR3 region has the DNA TGTGCCAGCAGCCAAGGCTGGACAGCTCTTGACGAGCAGTACTTC.

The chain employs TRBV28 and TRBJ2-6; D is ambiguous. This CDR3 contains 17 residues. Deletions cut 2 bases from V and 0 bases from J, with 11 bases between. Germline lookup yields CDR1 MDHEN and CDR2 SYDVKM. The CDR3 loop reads CASSLGGGTSGANVLTF. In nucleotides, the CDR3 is TGTGCCAGCAGTTTAGGCGGCGGAACCTCTGGGGCCAACGTCCTGACTTTC.

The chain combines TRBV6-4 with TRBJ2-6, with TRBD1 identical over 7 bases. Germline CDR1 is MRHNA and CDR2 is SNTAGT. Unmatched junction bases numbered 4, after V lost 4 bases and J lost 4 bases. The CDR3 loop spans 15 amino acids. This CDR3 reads CASSAQGSGANVLTF. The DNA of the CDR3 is TGTGCCAGCAGTGCACAGGGGTCCGGGGCCAACGTCCTGACTTTC.

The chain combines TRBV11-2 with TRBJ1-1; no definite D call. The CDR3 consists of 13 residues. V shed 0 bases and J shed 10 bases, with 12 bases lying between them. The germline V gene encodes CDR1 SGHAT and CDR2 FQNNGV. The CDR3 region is CASSLEGGSRAFF. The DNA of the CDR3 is TGTGCCAGCAGCTTAGAAGGTGGGAGCAGAGCTTTCTTT.

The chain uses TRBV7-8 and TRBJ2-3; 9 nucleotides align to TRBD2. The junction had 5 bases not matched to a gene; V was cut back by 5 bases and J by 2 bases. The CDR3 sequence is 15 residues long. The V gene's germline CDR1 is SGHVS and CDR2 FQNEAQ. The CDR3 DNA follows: TGTGCCAGCAGCCCCAGGACTAGCGCCACAGATACGCAGTATTTT. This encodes CASSPRTSATDTQYF.

CDR3 DNA: TGCGCCAACATCCCGGGAGCCCGGCGTCAGCCCCAGCATTTT. Its protein is CANIPGARRQPQHF. The chain links TRBV10-1 to TRBJ1-5, with D unclear. Trimming took 10 bases from V and 6 from J, leaving 19 bases between them. Germline loops: CDR1 WNHNN, CDR2 SYGVQD (reference sequence). CDR3 length equals 14 residues.